The clone carrying this T cell receptor beta chain was seen many times. As yet, its antigen is unknown. These data are taken from a study of early T cells in non-severe SARS-CoV-2 infection. Study at large: The sequenced material was bulk RNA from unsorted whole blood, and its chains were unpaired. Study-wide findings and caveats: Sequences matched to VDJdb favored anti-spike CD8 responses, while private and CD4 specificities were missed.

CDR3 length: 11 amino acids. V lost 3 bases to trimming and J lost 7 bases, with 7 bases between them. Germline V gives CDR1 SQVTM, CDR2 ANQGSEA. The TCR library protocol attached unique molecular identifiers to the individual cDNA molecules. TCRdb reprocessed the 5' RACE reads via MiXCR and lists one record per CDR3 protein. The table has around 57,000 distinct CDR3 sequences, 8% to 10% seen once; the top ten hold about 9.2%. The sequenced sample was whole blood. This clonotype was obtained from an adult who was a healthcare worker with PCR-confirmed SARS-CoV-2 infection or an uninfected control (not recorded which). The rearrangement links TRBV29-1 to TRBJ2-1; no reliable D call. The CDR3 DNA reads as TGCAGCGTTGAGGGGTGGAATGAGCAGTTCTTC. This translates into CSVEGWNEQFF.